Listed here are 2 T cell receptor beta chains from one sample, sequenced in a study of T cell responses to AZD1222 COVID-19 vaccine. Assay used: immunoSEQ multiplex PCR; TCRdb lists only in-frame clones, some missing. Of 95,000 to 100,000 clones detected, approximately 84% appear once; the ten largest clones hold approximately 15%. Material: peripheral blood, obtained 28 days after the second AZD1222 dose. The receptors here all came from an adult who received the AZD1222 COVID-19 vaccine.

The genes are TRBV7-2 and TRBJ2-2, with D maybe TRBD2 (5 bases). Looked up from germline, CDR1 is SGHTA and CDR2 is FQGNSA. V shed 2 bases and J shed 5 bases, with 12 bases lying between them. This CDR3 region has 15 residues. The CDR3 bases are TGTGCCAGCAGCTTATTTGATAGCGCTACCGGGGAGCTGTTTTTT. Its protein product is CASSLFDSATGELFF.

J is TRBJ2-1 and V is TRBV9; no clear D gene. V lost 0 bases to trimming and J lost 7 bases, with 11 bases between them. CDR1 is SGDLS, CDR2 YYNGEE, per germline. This CDR3 region has 14 residues. DNA for the CDR3: TGTGCCAGCAGCGTAGGGGGTCTTACGAATGAGCAGTTCTTC. It encodes CASSVGGLTNEQFF.